The 30 T cell receptor beta chains in this list originate from one sample, sequenced in a study of T cells after yellow fever vaccination. TCRdb itself ran the 5' RACE reads through MiXCR, one entry per CDR3 protein. The sample yields 350,000 to 450,000 distinct CDR3 sequences, roughly a sixth seen once. Sequenced material: PBMCs, taken before the yellow fever booster vaccination. These receptors came from a man younger than 30 who received the YFV17D yellow fever vaccine.

This clonotype has just a few counts. V is TRBV20-1 and J is TRBJ1-1, with D maybe TRBD1 (5 bases). V was pared by 4 bases and J by 4 bases, with 10 bases between. Germline CDR1 and CDR2: DFQATT and SNEGSKA (reference sequence). The CDR3 runs 12 residues. CDR3 in amino acids: CSATETVTEAFF. The CDR3 DNA reads TGCAGTGCTACCGAGACAGTCACTGAAGCTTTCTTT.

This clonotype was observed a handful of times. V and J are TRBV29-1 and TRBJ2-7; unclear D gene. CDR3 length: 12 residues. V was pared by 4 bases and J by 1 base, with 8 bases between. Germline-derived CDR1 and CDR2 are SQVTM and ANQGSEA. The CDR3 spells CSVVTASYEQYF. The CDR3 DNA reads TGCAGCGTTGTAACCGCGTCCTACGAGCAGTACTTC.

This clonotype was counted only a few times. The rearrangement uses TRBV5-1 and TRBJ1-6; a possible D gene is TRBD1 (6 bases). In germline, CDR1 is SGHRS, CDR2 YFSETQ. Trimming took off 4 bases at V and 7 bases at J, with 15 bases between the two ends. The CDR3 totals 15 residues. The CDR3 loop reads CASSPQGQGNSPLHF. The CDR3 DNA reads TGCGCCAGCAGCCCCCAGGGGCAGGGGAATTCACCCCTCCACTTT.

The J gene is TRBJ2-7, the V gene TRBV15; tentatively, D is TRBD1 or TRBD2 (5 bases each). This CDR3 comprises 14 residues. The V gene lost 1 base and the J gene lost 6 bases, with 13 bases spanning the gap. The germline gives CDR1 LNHNV, CDR2 YYDKDF (reference sequence). As DNA, the CDR3 is TGTGCCACCAGCAGAGTCCAGGGAGACTTCGAGCAGTACTTC. Its protein product is CATSRVQGDFEQYF. Combining the CDR3 with reference TRBV15 and TRBJ2-7 gives the whole variable domain DAMVIQNPRYQVTQFGKPVTLSCSQTLNHNVMYWYQQKSSQAPKLLFHYYDKDFNNEADTPDNFQSRRPNTSFCFLDIRSPGLGDTAMYLCATSRVQGDFEQYFGPGTRLTVT.

The rearrangement uses TRBV18 and TRBJ2-5; no reliable D call. V lost 3 bases to trimming and J lost 3 bases, with 20 bases between them. The CDR3 is 17 amino acids. From germline, CDR1 is KGHSH and CDR2 LQKENI. This CDR3 reads CASSPTPVPDSKETQYF. CDR3 sequence (DNA): TGTGCCAGCTCACCGACCCCCGTGCCAGACTCCAAAGAGACCCAGTACTTC.

Worth noting for this clonotype: Germline is not matched at one junction end, which may reflect a read error. The V and J genes are TRBV7-7 and TRBJ1-5, with TRBD1 identical over 8 bases. The CDR3 sequence is 16 residues long. CDR1 and CDR2 (germline): SSHAT, FNYEAQ (reference sequence). The CDR3 DNA reads as TGTGCTAGCAGAGTCCCGGGACAGGCCGATGATCAGCCCCAGCATTTT. It encodes CASRVPGQADDQPQHF.

A few counts support this clonotype. CDR3 in amino acids: CASSQDLAGANTGELFF. CDR3 sequence (DNA): TGTGCCAGCAGCCAAGATTTGGCGGGGGCCAACACCGGGGAGCTGTTTTTT. The rearrangement joins TRBV4-2 to TRBJ2-2; weak D call: TRBD2 (7 bases). Germline CDR1 LGHNA, CDR2 YNFKEQ. The V end was cut by 0 bases, the J end by 2 bases, with 13 bases between. This CDR3 is 17 amino acids long.

The chain carries TRBV7-8 and TRBJ2-2; 7 bases align to TRBD1. The trim removed 1 base at V and 4 bases at J, leaving 3 bases unmatched. CDR3 length equals 15 residues. CDR1 and CDR2 (germline): SGHVS, FQNEAQ. The CDR3 loop is CASSLDGTVTGELFF. In nucleotides, the CDR3 is TGTGCCAGCAGCTTAGATGGGACAGTCACCGGGGAGCTGTTTTTT.

This clonotype was counted only a few times. The CDR3 reads CASSLWGRSNEQYV. The CDR3 bases are TGTGCCAGCAGTTTATGGGGCAGGAGCAACGAGCAGTACGTC. The chain uses TRBV28 and TRBJ2-7, with D unclear. The CDR3 has 14 amino acids. Germline V gene sequence: CDR1 MDHEN, CDR2 SYDVKM. V lost 0 bases and J lost 5, with 11 bases in between.

The rearrangement joins TRBV2 to TRBJ2-1; D possibly corresponds to TRBD1 (5 bases). Trimming pared 2 bases from V and 9 bases from J, leaving 14 bases between. This CDR3 is built from 14 residues. Germline V gives CDR1 SNHLY, CDR2 FYNNEI. CDR3 loop: CASSEYQGHLEQFF. CDR3 nucleotide sequence: TGTGCCAGCAGTGAATACCAGGGCCATCTTGAGCAGTTCTTC.

Written as DNA, the CDR3 is TGCGCCAGCAGTGAGTACAGGGCCTACGAGCAGTACTTC. The encoded protein is CASSEYRAYEQYF. The rearrangement links TRBV10-2 to TRBJ2-7; tentative D call: TRBD1 (6 bases). Trimming pared 1 base from V and 2 bases from J, leaving 6 bases between. Germline-derived CDR1 and CDR2 are WSHSY and SAAADI. The CDR3 loop spans 13 amino acids.

This clonotype was counted a single time. The chain joins TRBV5-1 to TRBJ2-1; no reliable D call. The CDR3 runs 14 residues. V lost 0 bases, J lost 5 bases, and 9 bases lay in between. CDR1 is SGHRS, CDR2 YFSETQ, per germline. CDR3 coding DNA: TGCGCCAGCAGCTTGGACACCCCTGACAATGAGCAGTTCTTC. Translated, it gives CASSLDTPDNEQFF.

This clonotype was seen a few times. This chain connects TRBV7-2 to TRBJ1-5; D possibly corresponds to TRBD1 (6 bases). Trimming pared 1 base from V and 3 bases from J, leaving 16 bases between. Germline CDR1 is SGHTA and CDR2 is FQGNSA. There are 17 residues in the CDR3. The CDR3 DNA sequence: TGTGCCAGCAGCTTAGGTCAGGGGAACCCCTACAATCAGCCCCAGCATTTT. It specifies CASSLGQGNPYNQPQHF.

The rearrangement links TRBV12-3 or TRBV12-4 to TRBJ1-5; weak D call: TRBD1 (6 bases). Trimming left V 7 bases short and J 6 bases short, with 13 bases between. The CDR3 is made up of 13 amino acids. The chain's CDR3 is CASTLTGAQPQHF. The CDR3 bases are TGTGCCAGCACTTTGACGGGGGCTCAGCCCCAGCATTTT.

This clonotype has more than one count but fewer than ten. The chain combines TRBV5-5 with TRBJ2-3, with no clear D. Germline lookup yields CDR1 SGHKS and CDR2 YYEKEE (reference sequence). V shed 2 bases and J shed 2 bases, with 9 bases lying between them. The CDR3 covers 14 residues. The CDR3 coding sequence is TGTGCCAGCAGCTTCGCCCCATCCACAGATACGCAGTATTTT. The encoded protein is CASSFAPSTDTQYF.

This clonotype was detected only a few times. V is TRBV7-2 and J is TRBJ1-5; possible D gene TRBD1, 6 bases. The CDR3 covers 14 residues. The germline gives CDR1 SGHTA, CDR2 FQGNSA. Trimming pared 2 bases from V and 4 bases from J, leaving 9 bases between. The CDR3 loop reads CASSLYTGNQPQHF. The CDR3, as DNA: TGTGCCAGCAGCTTATATACAGGGAATCAGCCCCAGCATTTT.

This clonotype has a handful of counts. The chain is built from TRBV28 and TRBJ2-6, with unresolved D. The CDR3 consists of 16 residues. V shed 0 bases and J shed 0 bases, with 6 bases lying between them. Germline V gene lookup returns CDR1 MDHEN and CDR2 SYDVKM. CDR3 sequence reads: CASSLWEDSGANVLTF. In nucleotides, the CDR3 is TGTGCCAGCAGTTTATGGGAAGACTCTGGGGCCAACGTCCTGACTTTC.

This clonotype has ten or more counts. The chain is built from TRBV6-6 and TRBJ2-5; D possibly corresponds to TRBD1 (5 bases). There are 14 residues in the CDR3. Germline-derived CDR1 and CDR2 are MNHNY and SVGAGI (reference sequence). Trimming shortened V by 5 bases and J by 5 bases, and 15 bases separated the two germline ends. CDR3 nucleotide sequence: TGTGCCAGCAGTCAGCAAGGGGTTTATGAGACCCAGTACTTC. This translates into CASSQQGVYETQYF.

The sample holds a few counts of this clonotype. The chain combines TRBV5-1 with TRBJ2-5; 11 bases match TRBD1. V shed 6 bases and J 5 bases; nucleotides not matched to a gene: 6. The length of the CDR3 is 14 residues. Germline CDR1 reads SGHRS; CDR2 reads YFSETQ. The CDR3 sequence: CASNTGTGGETQYF. The CDR3 coding sequence is TGCGCCAGCAACACCGGGACAGGGGGTGAGACCCAGTACTTC.

The chain has TRBV11-2 and TRBJ2-1; perhaps TRBD2 as D (7 bases). V lost 0 bases and J 12 bases, leaving 15 bases between the germline ends. CDR1 and CDR2 (germline): SGHAT, FQNNGV. This CDR3 is 14 amino acids long. CDR3 sequence reads: CASSLDRGAWVQFF. The CDR3 DNA sequence: TGTGCCAGCAGCTTAGATCGGGGGGCCTGGGTGCAGTTCTTC. The complete variable domain, with remaining parts taken from reference TRBV11-2 and TRBJ2-1, reads EAGVAQSPRYKIIEKRQSVAFWCNPISGHATLYWYQQILGQGPKLLIQFQNNGVVDDSQLPKDRFSAERLKGVDSTLKIQPAKLEDSAVYLCASSLDRGAWVQFFGPGTRLTVL.

There are a few counts of this clonotype. The chain recombines TRBV9 with TRBJ2-1; D could derive from TRBD1 or TRBD2 (5 bases each). The V end was cut by 0 bases, the J end by 9 bases, with 16 bases between. Germline CDR1 and CDR2: SGDLS and YYNGEE. The CDR3 extends over 15 amino acids. Here the CDR3 reads CASSVVWTGAGEQFF. The CDR3 region has the DNA TGTGCCAGCAGCGTAGTGTGGACCGGGGCGGGTGAGCAGTTCTTC.

This clonotype was seen a handful of times. The chain employs TRBV20-1 and TRBJ1-1; a possible D gene is TRBD1 (5 bases). Trimming took off 1 base at V and 4 bases at J, with 16 bases between the two ends. The length of the CDR3 is 15 residues. Germline lookup yields CDR1 DFQATT and CDR2 SNEGSKA (reference sequence). The CDR3 sequence is CSARAGTGGITEAFF. In DNA form, the CDR3 reads TGCAGTGCTAGAGCCGGGACGGGGGGGATCACTGAAGCTTTCTTT.

The chain combines TRBV29-1 with TRBJ1-2, with a weak D call TRBD1 (5 bases). Deletions cut 7 bases from V and 2 bases from J, with 14 bases between. This CDR3 is 13 amino acids long. The V gene's germline CDR1 is SQVTM and CDR2 ANQGSEA. CDR3 sequence reads: CSATPPGNYGYTF. The CDR3 DNA is TGCAGCGCTACTCCCCCAGGGAACTATGGCTACACCTTC.

This clonotype was seen a few times. The chain recombines TRBV28 with TRBJ1-2; 8 bases agree with TRBD1. Germline V lookup: CDR1 MDHEN, CDR2 SYDVKM. The CDR3 length is 16 residues. V was clipped by 3 bases and J by 6 bases; unmatched bases: 12. The CDR3 region has the DNA TGTGCCAGCAGTTTGCTCGGACAGGGTTTGAAGAATGGCTACACCTTC. Amino acids: CASSLLGQGLKNGYTF.

The chain recombines TRBV5-1 with TRBJ2-1; D not resolved. CDR3 size: 12 residues. V was trimmed by 0 bases and J by 10 bases, leaving 8 bases between them. Germline V gene data show CDR1 as SGHRS and CDR2 as YFSETQ. CDR3: CASSLGGREQFF. The CDR3 DNA sequence: TGCGCCAGCAGCTTGGGAGGTCGCGAGCAGTTCTTC.

J is TRBJ2-2 and V is TRBV7-2; D could derive from TRBD1 or TRBD2 (5 bases each). Germline V lookup: CDR1 SGHTA, CDR2 FQGNSA. Trimming removed 5 bases at V and 0 bases at J, with 10 bases between. This CDR3 is 15 amino acids long. CDR3 amino acids: CASSRDPTNTGELFF. The CDR3 DNA follows: TGTGCCAGCAGCAGGGACCCCACGAACACCGGGGAGCTGTTTTTT.

This chain links TRBV5-1 with TRBJ1-1; a weak D match, TRBD1 (6 bases). V lost 2 bases to trimming and J lost 4 bases, with 12 bases between them. Per the germline V gene, CDR1 is SGHRS and CDR2 is YFSETQ. This CDR3 contains 14 residues. This chain's CDR3 is CASSFADRGTEAFF. CDR3 in DNA: TGCGCCAGCAGCTTCGCGGACAGAGGCACTGAAGCTTTCTTT.

This rearrangement joins TRBV19 to TRBJ1-2; 9 nucleotides line up with TRBD1. V was clipped by 5 bases and J by 8 bases; unmatched bases: 12. The CDR3 loop spans 15 amino acids. Germline lookup yields CDR1 LNHDA and CDR2 SQIVND (reference sequence). This CDR3 is CASSVTGTGREGYTF. The CDR3, as DNA: TGTGCCAGTAGTGTTACCGGGACAGGGAGGGAAGGCTACACCTTC.

The V gene is TRBV6-5, the J gene TRBJ2-6, with a tentative D call TRBD1 (6 bases). Trimming took off 8 bases at V and 2 bases at J, with 10 bases between the two ends. CDR3 length equals 14 residues. Germline lookup yields CDR1 MNHEY and CDR2 SVGAGI. CDR3 in DNA: TGTGCCAGCCTAGGGGGAACTGGGGCCAACGTCCTGACTTTC. Encoded protein: CASLGGTGANVLTF.

This chain uses TRBV10-1 with TRBJ2-1; 9 nucleotides line up with TRBD2. V dropped 2 bases and J dropped 4; count of bases not matched to a gene: 6. This CDR3 is built from 16 residues. CDR1 is WNHNN and CDR2 is SYGVQD in the germline V gene (reference sequence). CDR3 region: CASSEVRAGGYNEQFF. The CDR3 DNA sequence: TGCGCCAGCAGTGAGGTCCGGGCGGGGGGGTACAATGAGCAGTTCTTC.